The clone carrying this TCR beta chain came up many times. Its antigen is unidentified. Clinical symptoms, serum thyroxine, TRAb, thyroid ultrasound and orbital computed tomography formed the basis of diagnosis. Out of about 11 ml of fresh peripheral blood, PBMCs were obtained. This entry is derived from a study of Graves' ophthalmopathy and Graves' hyperthyroidism. From RNA, the CDR3 regions of TCR beta chains were amplified and sequenced. The first-round RT-PCR employed HTBI primers together with the Qiagen OneStep RT-PCR kit. A multiplex PCR was then performed as the second round. TCRdb used MiXCR to reprocess the multiplex PCR reads, holding one entry per CDR3 protein. The repertoire holds hundreds of thousands of distinct CDR3 sequences, around a fifth seen once, with about 46% in the top ten. Study results and limitations: Stable hyperthyroidism and ophthalmopathy were told apart by a 13-signature model, which achieved about 88% sensitivity and 65% to 83% specificity. Blood also contained most of the expanded thyroid clonotypes above 0.001 frequency.

V was trimmed by 7 bases and J by 4 bases, leaving 14 bases between them. CDR3 size: 13 residues. Per germline, CDR1 GTSNPN and CDR2 SVGIG (reference sequence). Source material: peripheral blood. The chain joins TRBV30 to TRBJ1-5, with a possible D match to TRBD1 (5 bases). The TCR sequence derives from a woman between 45 and 60 years old with Graves' ophthalmopathy. Written as DNA, the CDR3 is TGTGCCTACCAGGACGGGGGAAATCAGCCCCAGCATTTT. Its protein is CAYQDGGNQPQHF. Looking up the rest from reference TRBV30 and TRBJ1-5 gives the full variable domain: SQTIHQWPATLVQPVGSPLSLECTVEGTSNPNLYWYRQAAGRGLQLLFYSVGIGQISSEVPQNLSASRPQDRQFILSSKKLLLSDSGFYLCAYQDGGNQPQHFGDGTRLSIL.